One TCR beta chain is described in this entry. Antigen specificity is unknown. Sequencing used immunoSEQ multiplex PCR; TCRdb keeps in-frame clones, though not all of them. The data hold under 95,000 clones, with approximately 90% observed a single time. The data were obtained in a study of Tregs in tolerant kidney transplant recipients. The germline V gene encodes CDR1 MDHEN and CDR2 SYDVKM. The V gene lost 8 bases and the J gene lost 1 base, with 6 bases spanning the gap. The CDR3 length is 13 residues. General study results and limits: Biological reproducibility was not directly addressed, but technical replication error appeared minimal. Validation in larger populations is needed because few patients were studied.

The rearrangement links TRBV28 to TRBJ2-6; D not resolved. This TCR was recovered from a human donor who received a combined kidney and bone marrow transplant. The specimen comprised Tregs from blood, sampled before the transplant. The CDR3 loop reads CASGSSGANVLTF. CDR3 nucleotide sequence: TGTGCCAGCGGGTCGTCTGGGGCCAACGTCCTGACTTTC.